This T cell receptor (beta chain) was recovered during a study of T cells in tuberculosis (dated by TCRdb to the late 2010s). At the level of the whole study: The study combined CD1B tetramers and high-throughput TCR immunosequencing to characterize T cells specific for the mycobacterial lipid antigen glucose monomycolate (GMM). IGRA-negative adolescents, IGRA-positive adolescents with latent tuberculosis and adults with active tuberculosis, more than 9 per group, were compared in a South African clinical cohort. What the research found in general, with its limitations: Compared with IGRA-negative controls, TCR-alpha repertoires from active tuberculosis had smaller mean NN-distances to GMM-specific TCRs, which suggests clonal expansion of these TCRs. The smaller NN-distances were partly driven by shorter CDR3-alpha lengths in active tuberculosis patients, and the difference for TCR-beta did not reach statistical significance. A classifier using the diverse GMM-specific repertoire reached approximately 90% accuracy (AUROC approximately 0.91), compared with 60% to 75% accuracy using GEM motif frequencies. Which clinical samples got chosen depended on the availability of cryopreserved specimens, and the active tuberculosis cases were adults, whereas the controls were adolescents.

At study entry, adolescents were screened for latent tuberculosis infection by tuberculin skin test and QuantiFERON-TB GOLD In-Tube IGRA. Immunosequencing was performed on unsorted cryopreserved PBMC, with about 100,000 T cells per clinical donor covered on average. Eleven high schools in the Worcester region of the Western Cape, South Africa, served as enrollment sites for adolescents aged 12 to 18 years. Approximately ten adolescents infected with M. tuberculosis and ten uninfected adolescents were chosen and matched for age and sex. For the adolescents, PBMC were isolated by density centrifugation from freshly drawn heparinized blood and then cryopreserved. With regard to this clone: The specificity of this receptor is unknown. Base qualities are not provided; no much larger clone lies one nucleotide away. Within the sample, other DNA sequences also encode this same CDR3.

The immunoSEQ multiplex PCR assay was used to generate TCR libraries, with TCR-beta and/or TCR-alpha/delta assays applied to each sample. The amplified TCR libraries were sequenced on the Illumina high-throughput platform. The study's processing was this. Clustering and dimensionality reduction were performed using pairwise TCRdist distances among GMM-specific receptors from ex vivo sorted or in vitro expanded T cells. Each clinical repertoire was scored by mean NN-distance, the average TCRdist to the nearest 10% of tetramer-positive reference sequences. GEM TCR motif frequency was calculated as the fraction of unique TCRs that matched known GEM sequences by V/J usage and CDR3 length. Active tuberculosis was classified by linear discriminant analysis with leave-one-out cross-validation, implemented in scikit-learn. The table was pulled from immuneACCESS by TCRdb, which kept in-frame rearrangements only. Such tables lose some clones; where checked, under half of the loss comes from unresolved V genes, and the rest has no known cause. V and J calls plus clone size are reproduced from that table; the DNA served to infer D and trimming. Within this sample are about 43,000 clones, with around 94% of them counted one time only. Of the sample, roughly 2% is held by the ten largest clones.

The CDR3 has 15 amino acids, counting the end cysteine and phenylalanine. Left in the record is the CDR3 DNA by itself, 45 bases read in frame from the first base. From the germline V gene (reference sequence), CDR1 is LNHDA and CDR2 is SQIVND. Ends trimmed: V by 3 bases, J by 7 bases; bases unmatched to a gene: 2. This TCR derives from a donor aged 10-30 years with latent tuberculosis or without tuberculosis infection. Some clones in this sample may be carry-over from other donors' samples. The rearrangement joined TRBV19 to TRBJ2-1; 14 bases in between match TRBD2. Source material: PBMCs. Here the CDR3 is given as CASSIGLAGGNEQFF. The nucleotide sequence is given as TGTGCCAGTAGTATCGGACTAGCGGGAGGTAATGAGCAGTTCTTC.